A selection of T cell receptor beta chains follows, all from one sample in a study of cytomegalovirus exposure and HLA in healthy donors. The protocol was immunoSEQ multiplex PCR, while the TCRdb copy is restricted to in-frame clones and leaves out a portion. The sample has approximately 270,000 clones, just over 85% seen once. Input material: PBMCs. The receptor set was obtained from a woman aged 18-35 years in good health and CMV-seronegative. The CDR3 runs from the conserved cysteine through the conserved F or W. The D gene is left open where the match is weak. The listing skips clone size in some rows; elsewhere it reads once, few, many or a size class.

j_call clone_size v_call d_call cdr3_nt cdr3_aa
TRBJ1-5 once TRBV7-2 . TGTGCCAGCAGCTTAGAATGGGGGCAGGGCCATAGCAATCAGCCCCAGCATTTT CASSLEWGQGHSNQPQHF
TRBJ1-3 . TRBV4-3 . TGCGCCAGCAGCCAAAGTTGGAGCTCTGGAAACACCATATATTTT CASSQSWSSGNTIYF
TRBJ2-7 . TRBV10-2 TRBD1 TGCGCCAGCAGTGATTCCAGGGGGCGCCTATACGAGCAGTACTTC CASSDSRGRLYEQYF
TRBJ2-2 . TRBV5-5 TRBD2 TGTGCCAGCAGCTTGGGGCTAGCGGGAGGGATGTCCGGGGAGCTGTTTTTT CASSLGLAGGMSGELFF
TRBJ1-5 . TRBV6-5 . TGTGCCAGCAGTTACGGGCCTGATCAGTGGCCCCAGCATTTT CASSYGPDQWPQHF
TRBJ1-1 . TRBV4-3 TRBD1 TGCGCCAGCAGCCAAGAGACAGGGTTGGGCACTGAAGCTTTCTTT CASSQETGLGTEAFF
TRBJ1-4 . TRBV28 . TGTGCCAGCACCGGAGATAATAACTTGTTTTTT CASTGDNNLFF
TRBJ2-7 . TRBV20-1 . TGCAGTGCTCCCGGAGCGCGCGAGCAGTACTTC CSAPGAREQYF
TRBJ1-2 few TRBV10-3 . TGTGCCATCAGTGAGCCCCCCCGGGGGGAGGGTTGGTATGGCTACACCTTC CAISEPPRGEGWYGYTF
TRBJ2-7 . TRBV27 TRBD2 TGTGCCAGCAGTTTAGGCGGGAGAGCGTACGAGCAGTACTTC CASSLGGRAYEQYF
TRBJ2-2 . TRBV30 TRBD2 TGTGCCTGGAGTGTCCGAGTGACGAGCGGGAGGCAGAACACCGGGGAGCTGTTTTTT CAWSVRVTSGRQNTGELFF
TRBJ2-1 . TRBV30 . TGTGCCTGGAGTGAGCATAGCTCCTACAATGAGCAGTTCTTC CAWSEHSSYNEQFF
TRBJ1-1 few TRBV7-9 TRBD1 TGTGCCAGCAGCCCCAGGGGGCGAGACACTGAAGCTTTCTTT CASSPRGRDTEAFF
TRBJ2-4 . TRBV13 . TGTGCCAGCAGCTTGCGGGGATGGGGTGGAAACATTCAGTACTTC CASSLRGWGGNIQYF
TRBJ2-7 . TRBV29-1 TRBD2 TGCAGCGTTCTTAGCGGGAGCTCCTACGAGCAGTACTTC CSVLSGSSYEQYF
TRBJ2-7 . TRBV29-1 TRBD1 TGCTTGGTGAACCGGGACAGGGGAACCTACGAGCAGTACTTC CLVNRDRGTYEQYF